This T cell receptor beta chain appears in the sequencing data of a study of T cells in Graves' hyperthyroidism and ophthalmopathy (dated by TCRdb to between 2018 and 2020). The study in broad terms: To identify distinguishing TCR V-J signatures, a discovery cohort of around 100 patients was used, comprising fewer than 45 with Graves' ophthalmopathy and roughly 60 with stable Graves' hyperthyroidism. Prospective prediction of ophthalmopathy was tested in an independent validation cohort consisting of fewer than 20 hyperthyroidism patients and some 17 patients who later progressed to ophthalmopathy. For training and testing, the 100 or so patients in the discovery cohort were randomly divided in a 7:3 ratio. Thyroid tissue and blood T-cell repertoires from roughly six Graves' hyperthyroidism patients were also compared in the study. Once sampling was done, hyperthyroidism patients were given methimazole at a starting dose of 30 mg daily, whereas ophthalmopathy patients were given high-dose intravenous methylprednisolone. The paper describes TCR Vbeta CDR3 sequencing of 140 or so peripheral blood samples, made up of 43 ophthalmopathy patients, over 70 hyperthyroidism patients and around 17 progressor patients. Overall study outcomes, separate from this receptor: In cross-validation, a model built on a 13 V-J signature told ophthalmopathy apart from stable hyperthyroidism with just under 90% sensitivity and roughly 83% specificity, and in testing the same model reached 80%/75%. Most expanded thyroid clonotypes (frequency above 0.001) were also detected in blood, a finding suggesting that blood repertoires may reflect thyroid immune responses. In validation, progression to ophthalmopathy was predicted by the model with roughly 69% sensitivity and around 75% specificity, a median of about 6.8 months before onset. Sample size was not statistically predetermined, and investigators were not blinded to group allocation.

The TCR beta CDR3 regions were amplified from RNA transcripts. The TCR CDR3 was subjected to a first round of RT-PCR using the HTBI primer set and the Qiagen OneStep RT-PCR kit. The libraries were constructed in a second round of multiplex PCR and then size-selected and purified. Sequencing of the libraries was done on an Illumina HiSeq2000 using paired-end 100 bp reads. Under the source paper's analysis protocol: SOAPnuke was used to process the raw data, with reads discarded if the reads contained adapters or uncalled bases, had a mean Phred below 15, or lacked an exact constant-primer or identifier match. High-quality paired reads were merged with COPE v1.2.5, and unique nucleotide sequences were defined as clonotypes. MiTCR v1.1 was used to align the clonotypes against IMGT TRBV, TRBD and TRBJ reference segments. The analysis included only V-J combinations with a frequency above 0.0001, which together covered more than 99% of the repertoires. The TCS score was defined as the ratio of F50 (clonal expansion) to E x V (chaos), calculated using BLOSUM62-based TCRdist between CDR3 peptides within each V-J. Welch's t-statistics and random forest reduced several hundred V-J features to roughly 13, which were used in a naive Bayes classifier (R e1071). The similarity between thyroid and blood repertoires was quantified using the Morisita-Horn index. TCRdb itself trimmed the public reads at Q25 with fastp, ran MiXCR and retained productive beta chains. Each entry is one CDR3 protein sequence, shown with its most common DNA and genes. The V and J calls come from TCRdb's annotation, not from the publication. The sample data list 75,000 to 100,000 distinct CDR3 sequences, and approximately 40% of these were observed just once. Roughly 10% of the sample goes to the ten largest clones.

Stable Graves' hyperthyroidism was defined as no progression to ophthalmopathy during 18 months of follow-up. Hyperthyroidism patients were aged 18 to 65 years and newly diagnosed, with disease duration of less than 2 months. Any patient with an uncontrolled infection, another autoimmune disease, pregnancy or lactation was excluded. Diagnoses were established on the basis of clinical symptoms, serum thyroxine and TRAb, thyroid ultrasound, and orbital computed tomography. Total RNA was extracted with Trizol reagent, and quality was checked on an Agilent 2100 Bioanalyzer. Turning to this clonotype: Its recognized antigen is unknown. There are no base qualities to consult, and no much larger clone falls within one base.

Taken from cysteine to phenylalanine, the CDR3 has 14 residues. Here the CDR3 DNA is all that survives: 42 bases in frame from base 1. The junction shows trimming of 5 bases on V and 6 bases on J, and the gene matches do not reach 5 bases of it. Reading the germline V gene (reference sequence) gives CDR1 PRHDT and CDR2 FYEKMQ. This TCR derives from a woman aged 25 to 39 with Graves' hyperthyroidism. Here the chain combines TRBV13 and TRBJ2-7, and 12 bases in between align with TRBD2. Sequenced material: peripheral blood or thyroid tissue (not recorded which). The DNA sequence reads TGTGCCAGCAGCCCATTGGGACTAGCGGGCGAGCAGTACTTC. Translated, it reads CASSPLGLAGEQYF. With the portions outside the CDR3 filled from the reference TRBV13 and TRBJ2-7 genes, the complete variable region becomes AAGVIQSPRHLIKEKRETATLKCYPIPRHDTVYWYQQGPGQDPQFLISFYEKMQSDKGSIPDRFSAQQFSDYHSELNMSSLELGDSALYFCASSPLGLAGEQYFGPGTRLTVT.